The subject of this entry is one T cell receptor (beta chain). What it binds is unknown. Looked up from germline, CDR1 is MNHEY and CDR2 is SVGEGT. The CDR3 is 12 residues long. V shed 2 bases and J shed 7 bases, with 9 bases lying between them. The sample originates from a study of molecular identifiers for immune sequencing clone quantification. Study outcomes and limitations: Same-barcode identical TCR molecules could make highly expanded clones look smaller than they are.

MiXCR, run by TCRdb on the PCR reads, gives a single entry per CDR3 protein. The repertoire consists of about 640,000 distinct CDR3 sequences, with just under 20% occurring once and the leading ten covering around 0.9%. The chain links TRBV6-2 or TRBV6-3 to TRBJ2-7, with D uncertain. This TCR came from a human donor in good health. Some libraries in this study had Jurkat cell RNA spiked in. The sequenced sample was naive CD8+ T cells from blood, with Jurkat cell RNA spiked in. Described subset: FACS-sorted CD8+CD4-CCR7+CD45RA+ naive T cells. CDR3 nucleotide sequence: TGTGCCAGCAGTTACGTGGTGGAAGAGCAGTACTTC. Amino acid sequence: CASSYVVEEQYF.